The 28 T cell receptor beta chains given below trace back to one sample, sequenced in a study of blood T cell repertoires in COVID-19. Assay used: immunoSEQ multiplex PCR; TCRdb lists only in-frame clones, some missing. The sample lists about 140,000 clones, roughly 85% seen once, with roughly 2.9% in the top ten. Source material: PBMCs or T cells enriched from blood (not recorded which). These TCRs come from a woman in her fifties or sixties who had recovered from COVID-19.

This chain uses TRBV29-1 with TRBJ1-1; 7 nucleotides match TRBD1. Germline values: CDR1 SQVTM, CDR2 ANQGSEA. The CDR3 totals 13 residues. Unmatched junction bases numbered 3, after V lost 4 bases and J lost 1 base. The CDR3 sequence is CSVARQGNTEAFF. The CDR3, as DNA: TGCAGCGTTGCCCGACAGGGGAACACTGAAGCTTTCTTT.

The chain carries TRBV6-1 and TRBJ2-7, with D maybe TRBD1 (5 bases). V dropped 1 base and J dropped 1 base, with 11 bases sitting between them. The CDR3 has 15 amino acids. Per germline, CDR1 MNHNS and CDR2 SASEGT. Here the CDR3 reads CASSEDRHPSYEQYF. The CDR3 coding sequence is TGTGCCAGCAGTGAAGACAGGCACCCTTCCTACGAGCAGTACTTC.

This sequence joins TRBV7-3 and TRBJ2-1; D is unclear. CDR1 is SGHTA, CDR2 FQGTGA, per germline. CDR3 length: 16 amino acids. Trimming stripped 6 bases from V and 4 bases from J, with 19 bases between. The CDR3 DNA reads TGTGCCAGCAGTCCAGTCCCCAAATTCACATACAATGAGCAGTTCTTC. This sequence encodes CASSPVPKFTYNEQFF.

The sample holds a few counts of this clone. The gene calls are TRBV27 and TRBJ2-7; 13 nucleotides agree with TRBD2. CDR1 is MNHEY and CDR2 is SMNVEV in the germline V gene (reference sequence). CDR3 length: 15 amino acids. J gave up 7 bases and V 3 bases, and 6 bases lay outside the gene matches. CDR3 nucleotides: TGTGCCAGCAGTTTGGGGACTAGCGGGATGGGGGAGCAGTACTTC. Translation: CASSLGTSGMGEQYF.

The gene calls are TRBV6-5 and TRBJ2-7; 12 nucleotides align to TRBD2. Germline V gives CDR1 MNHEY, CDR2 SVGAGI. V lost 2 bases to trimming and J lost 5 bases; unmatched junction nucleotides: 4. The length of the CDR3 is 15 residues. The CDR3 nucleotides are TGTGCCAGCAGTTACGCTAGCGGGAGGGCCGACGAGCAGTACTTC. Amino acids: CASSYASGRADEQYF.

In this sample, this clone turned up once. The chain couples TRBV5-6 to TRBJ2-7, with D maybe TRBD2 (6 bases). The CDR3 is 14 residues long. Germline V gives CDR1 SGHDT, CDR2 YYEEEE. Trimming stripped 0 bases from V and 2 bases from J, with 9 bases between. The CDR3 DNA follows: TGTGCCAGCAGCTTGGAGGAGGGTGCCTACGAGCAGTACTTC. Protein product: CASSLEEGAYEQYF. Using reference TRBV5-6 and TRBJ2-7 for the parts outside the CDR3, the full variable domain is DAGVTQSPTHLIKTRGQQVTLRCSPKSGHDTVSWYQQALGQGPQFIFQYYEEEERQRGNFPDRFSGHQFPNYSSELNVNALLLGDSALYLCASSLEEGAYEQYFGPGTRLTVT.

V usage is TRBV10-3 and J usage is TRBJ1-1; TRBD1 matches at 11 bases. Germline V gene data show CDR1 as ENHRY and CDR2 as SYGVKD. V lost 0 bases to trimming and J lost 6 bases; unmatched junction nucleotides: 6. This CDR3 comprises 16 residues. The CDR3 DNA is TGTGCCATCAGTGAGTCGATGGGACAGGGGGGGCCTGAAGCTTTCTTT. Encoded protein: CAISESMGQGGPEAFF.

CDR3: CASSFSGGPTDTQYF. The CDR3 DNA reads as TGTGCCAGCAGCTTTAGCGGGGGACCCACGGATACGCAGTATTTT. V is TRBV7-9 and J is TRBJ2-3; 9 bases are shared with TRBD2. CDR3 size: 15 residues. Germline assignment: CDR1 SEHNR and CDR2 FQNEAQ (reference sequence). The V gene end was trimmed by 3 bases and the J gene end by 6 bases; junction bases not matched to a gene: 7.

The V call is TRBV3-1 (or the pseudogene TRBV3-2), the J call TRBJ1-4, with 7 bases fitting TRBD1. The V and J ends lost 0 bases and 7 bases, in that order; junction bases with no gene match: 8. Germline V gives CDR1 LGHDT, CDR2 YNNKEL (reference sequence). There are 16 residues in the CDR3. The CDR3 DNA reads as TGTGCCAGCAGCCAAGACCGGGGGCAGGGGGGTGAAAAACTGTTTTTT. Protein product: CASSQDRGQGGEKLFF.

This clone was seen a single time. The CDR3 DNA reads as TGCAGCGCGCGAGCGAACACCGGGGAGCTGTTTTTT. This translates into CSARANTGELFF. This sequence joins TRBV29-1 and TRBJ2-2; D is unresolved. CDR1 and CDR2 (germline): SQVTM, ANQGSEA. The germline V and J ends were trimmed by 7 bases and 0 bases, with 6 bases remaining between them. The CDR3 runs to 12 residues.

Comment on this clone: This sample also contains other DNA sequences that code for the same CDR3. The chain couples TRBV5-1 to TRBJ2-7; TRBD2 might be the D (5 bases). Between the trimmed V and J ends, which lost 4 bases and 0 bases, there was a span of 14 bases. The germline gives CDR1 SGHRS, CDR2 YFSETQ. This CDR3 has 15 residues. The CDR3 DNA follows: TGCGCCAGCAGCCCGAGGACGGGGAGCTCCTACGAGCAGTACTTC. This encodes CASSPRTGSSYEQYF.

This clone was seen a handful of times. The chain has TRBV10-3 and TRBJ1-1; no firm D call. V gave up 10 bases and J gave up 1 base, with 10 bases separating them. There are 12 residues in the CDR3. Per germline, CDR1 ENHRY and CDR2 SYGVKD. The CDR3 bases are TGTGCCACCAAGAGGGAGAACACTGAAGCTTTCTTT. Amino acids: CATKRENTEAFF.

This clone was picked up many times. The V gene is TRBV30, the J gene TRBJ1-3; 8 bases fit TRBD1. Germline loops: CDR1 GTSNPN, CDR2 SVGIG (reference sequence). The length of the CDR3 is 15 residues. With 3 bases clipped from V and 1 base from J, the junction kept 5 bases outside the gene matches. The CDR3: CAWRPQGASGNTIYF. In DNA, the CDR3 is TGTGCCTGGAGACCCCAGGGGGCTTCTGGAAACACCATATATTTT.

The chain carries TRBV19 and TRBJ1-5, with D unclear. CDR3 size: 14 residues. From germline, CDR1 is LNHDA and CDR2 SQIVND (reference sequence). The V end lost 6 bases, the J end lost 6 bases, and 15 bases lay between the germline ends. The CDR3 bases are TGTGCCAGTAGCCACATCGGGGAAGCTCAGCCCCAGCATTTT. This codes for CASSHIGEAQPQHF.

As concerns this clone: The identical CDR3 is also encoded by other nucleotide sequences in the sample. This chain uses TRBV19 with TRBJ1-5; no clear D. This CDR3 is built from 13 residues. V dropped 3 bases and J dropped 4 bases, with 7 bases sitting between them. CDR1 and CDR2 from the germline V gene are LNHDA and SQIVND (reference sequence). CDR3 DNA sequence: TGTGCCAGTAGTATTGGAGGTAATCAGCCCCAGCATTTT. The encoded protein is CASSIGGNQPQHF.

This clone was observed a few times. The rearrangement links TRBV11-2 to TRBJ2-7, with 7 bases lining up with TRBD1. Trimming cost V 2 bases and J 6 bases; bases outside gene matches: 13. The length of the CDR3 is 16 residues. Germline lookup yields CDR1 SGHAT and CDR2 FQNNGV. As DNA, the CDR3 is TGTGCCAGCAGCTTAAACCTAGGGGCAGGGGGAAGCGAGCAGTACTTC. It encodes CASSLNLGAGGSEQYF.

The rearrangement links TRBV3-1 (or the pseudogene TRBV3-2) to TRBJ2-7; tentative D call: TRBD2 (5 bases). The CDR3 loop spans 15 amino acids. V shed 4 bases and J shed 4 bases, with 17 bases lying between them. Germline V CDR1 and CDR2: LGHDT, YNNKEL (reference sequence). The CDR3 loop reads CASSLGSQASYEQYF. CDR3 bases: TGTGCCAGCAGCCTAGGGAGCCAAGCCTCGTACGAGCAGTACTTC.

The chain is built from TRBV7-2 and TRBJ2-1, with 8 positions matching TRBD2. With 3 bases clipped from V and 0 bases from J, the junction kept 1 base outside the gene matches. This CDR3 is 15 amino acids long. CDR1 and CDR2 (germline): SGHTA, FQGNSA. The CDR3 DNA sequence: TGTGCCAGCAGCTTTGCGGGGGGCTCCTACAATGAGCAGTTCTTC. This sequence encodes CASSFAGGSYNEQFF. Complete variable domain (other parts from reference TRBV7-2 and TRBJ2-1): GAGVSQSPSNKVTEKGKDVELRCDPISGHTALYWYRQSLGQGLEFLIYFQGNSAPDKSGLPSDRFSAERTGGSVSTLTIQRTQQEDSAVYLCASSFAGGSYNEQFFGPGTRLTVL.

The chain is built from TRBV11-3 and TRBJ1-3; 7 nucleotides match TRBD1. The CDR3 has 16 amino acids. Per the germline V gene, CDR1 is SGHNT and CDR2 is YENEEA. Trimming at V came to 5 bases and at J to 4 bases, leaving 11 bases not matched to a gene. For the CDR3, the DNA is TGTGCCAGCAGCCCTCGACAGGGCGCGGGGGGAAACACCATATATTTT. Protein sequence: CASSPRQGAGGNTIYF.

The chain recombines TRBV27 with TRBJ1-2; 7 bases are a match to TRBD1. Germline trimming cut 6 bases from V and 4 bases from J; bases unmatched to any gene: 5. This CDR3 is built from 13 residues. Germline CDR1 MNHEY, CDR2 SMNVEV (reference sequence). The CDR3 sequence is CASRPGQVYGYTF. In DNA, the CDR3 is TGTGCCAGCAGACCCGGACAGGTCTATGGCTACACCTTC.

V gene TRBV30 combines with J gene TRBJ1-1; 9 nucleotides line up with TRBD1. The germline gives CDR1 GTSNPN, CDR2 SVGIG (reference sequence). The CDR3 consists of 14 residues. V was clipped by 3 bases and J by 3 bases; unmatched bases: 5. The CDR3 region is CAWRRRDRDTEAFF. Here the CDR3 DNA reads TGTGCCTGGAGAAGGCGGGACAGGGACACTGAAGCTTTCTTT.

The CDR3 spells CASRRGSSYNSPLHF. The CDR3 DNA reads TGTGCCAGCAGGCGTGGGAGCTCCTATAATTCACCCCTCCACTTT. The V and J genes are TRBV3-1 (or the pseudogene TRBV3-2) and TRBJ1-6; no firm D call. Trimming took off 6 bases at V and 0 bases at J, with 9 bases between the two ends. The germline gives CDR1 LGHDT, CDR2 YNNKEL (reference sequence). The length of the CDR3 is 15 residues.

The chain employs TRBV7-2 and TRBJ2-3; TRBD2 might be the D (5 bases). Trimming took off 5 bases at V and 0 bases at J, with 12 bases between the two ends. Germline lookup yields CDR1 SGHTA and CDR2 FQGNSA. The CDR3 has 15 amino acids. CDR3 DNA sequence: TGTGCCAGCAGCGAAGCGGTCCTTAGCACAGATACGCAGTATTTT. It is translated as CASSEAVLSTDTQYF.

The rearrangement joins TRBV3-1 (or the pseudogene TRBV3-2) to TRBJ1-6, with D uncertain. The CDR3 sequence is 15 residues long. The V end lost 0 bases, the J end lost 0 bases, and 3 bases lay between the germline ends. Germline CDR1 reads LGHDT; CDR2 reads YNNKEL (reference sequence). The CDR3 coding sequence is TGTGCCAGCAGCCAAGACAGCTCCTATAATTCACCCCTCCACTTT. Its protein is CASSQDSSYNSPLHF.

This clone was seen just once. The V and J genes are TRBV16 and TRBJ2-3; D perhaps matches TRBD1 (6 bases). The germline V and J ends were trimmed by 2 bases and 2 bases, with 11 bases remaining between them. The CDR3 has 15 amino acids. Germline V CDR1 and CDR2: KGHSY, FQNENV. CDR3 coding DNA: TGTGCCAGCAGCCAAGAAACAGGGATCACAGATACGCAGTATTTT. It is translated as CASSQETGITDTQYF.

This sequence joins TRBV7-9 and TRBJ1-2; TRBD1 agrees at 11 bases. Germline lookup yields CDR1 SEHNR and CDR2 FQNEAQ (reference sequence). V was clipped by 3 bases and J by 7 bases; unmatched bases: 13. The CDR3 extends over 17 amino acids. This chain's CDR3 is CASSFSTGTGGPGGYTF. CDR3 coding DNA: TGTGCCAGCAGCTTTTCAACCGGGACAGGGGGTCCGGGTGGCTACACCTTC.

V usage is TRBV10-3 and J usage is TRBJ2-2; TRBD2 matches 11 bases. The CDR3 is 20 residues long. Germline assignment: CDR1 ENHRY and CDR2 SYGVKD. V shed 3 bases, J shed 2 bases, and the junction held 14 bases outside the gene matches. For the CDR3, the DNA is TGTGCCATCAGTGACCCCTCCGGGACTAGCGGCCCTTTAAACACCGGGGAGCTGTTTTTT. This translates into CAISDPSGTSGPLNTGELFF.

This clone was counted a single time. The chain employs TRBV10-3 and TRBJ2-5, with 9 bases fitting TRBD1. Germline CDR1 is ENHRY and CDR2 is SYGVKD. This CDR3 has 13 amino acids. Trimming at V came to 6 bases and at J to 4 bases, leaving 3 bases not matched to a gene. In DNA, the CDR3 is TGTGCCATCAGCACAGGGGGCGGAGAGACCCAGTACTTC. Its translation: CAISTGGGETQYF.